This is a list of T cell receptor beta chains from one sample in a study of shared clonotypes between healthy human individuals. Assay: immunoSEQ multiplex PCR; the TCRdb copy retains only in-frame clones and omits some. The table records nearly 1,000,000 clones, roughly 72% of them present only once. Sequencing was performed on memory CD4+ T cells sorted from blood. These receptors came from a man aged 18 to 29 in good health. Both conserved end residues are part of each CDR3. The D gene is left open where the match is weak. Not every row has a clone size; where given, it reads once, few, many or a size class.

cdr3_aa cdr3_nt d_call v_call clone_size j_call
CAIGGTGGIRDTGELFF TGTGCCATCGGTGGGACAGGGGGCATTCGGGACACCGGGGAGCTGTTTTTT TRBD1 TRBV10-3 NA TRBJ2-2
CASIISGPGTEAFF TGTGCCAGCATCATAAGCGGTCCAGGGACTGAAGCTTTCTTT NA TRBV28 few TRBJ1-1
CASSPGHRNYGYTF TGTGCCAGCAGCCCGGGACACCGAAACTATGGCTACACCTTC NA TRBV7-2 NA TRBJ1-2
CASRFDSLYNEQFF TGTGCCAGCAGATTTGACAGCCTATACAATGAGCAGTTCTTC NA TRBV27 NA TRBJ2-1
CARSQIKLAGAPNEQFF TGTGCCAGAAGCCAGATAAAACTAGCGGGAGCGCCCAATGAGCAGTTCTTC NA TRBV7-5 NA TRBJ2-1
CATLGGFDYGYTF TGTGCCACCTTAGGGGGATTTGACTATGGCTACACCTTC NA TRBV19 few TRBJ1-2
CASSFSPAFGRRDEKLFF TGTGCCAGCAGCTTTAGCCCCGCGTTTGGGAGGAGGGATGAAAAACTGTTTTTT NA TRBV5-4 NA TRBJ1-4
CASSDWSSGNTIYF TGTGCCAGCTCGGACTGGAGCTCTGGAAACACCATATATTTT NA TRBV18 NA TRBJ1-3
CASSPGTSPGNEQFF TGTGCCAGCAGCCCCGGGACTAGCCCCGGCAATGAGCAGTTCTTC TRBD2 TRBV13 few TRBJ2-1
CASRKLAADTQYF TGTGCCAGCAGGAAACTAGCTGCAGATACGCAGTATTTT NA TRBV6-1 few TRBJ2-3
CASSLGNQETQYF TGTGCCAGCAGCTTGGGGAACCAAGAGACCCAGTACTTC NA TRBV5-4 NA TRBJ2-5